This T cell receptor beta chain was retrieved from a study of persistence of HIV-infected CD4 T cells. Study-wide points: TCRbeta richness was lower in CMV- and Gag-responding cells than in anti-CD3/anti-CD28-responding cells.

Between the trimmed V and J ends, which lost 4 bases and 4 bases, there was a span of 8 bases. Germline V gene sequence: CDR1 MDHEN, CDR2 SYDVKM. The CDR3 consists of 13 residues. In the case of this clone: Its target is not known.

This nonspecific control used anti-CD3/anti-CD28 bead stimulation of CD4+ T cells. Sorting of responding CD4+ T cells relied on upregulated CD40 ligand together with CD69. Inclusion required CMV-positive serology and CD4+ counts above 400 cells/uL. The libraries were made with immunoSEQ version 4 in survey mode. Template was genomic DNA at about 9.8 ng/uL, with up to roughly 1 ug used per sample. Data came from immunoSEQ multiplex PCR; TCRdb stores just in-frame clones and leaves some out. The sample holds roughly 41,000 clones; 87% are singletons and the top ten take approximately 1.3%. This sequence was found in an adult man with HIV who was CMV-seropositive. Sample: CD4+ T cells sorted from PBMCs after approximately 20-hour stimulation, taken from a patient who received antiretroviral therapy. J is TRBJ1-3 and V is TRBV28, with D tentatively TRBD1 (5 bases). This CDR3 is CASSYRNGNTIYF. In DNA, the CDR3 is TGTGCCAGCAGTTACAGGAACGGAAACACCATATATTTT.